The T cell receptor beta chain under discussion was sequenced for a study of blood T cell repertoires in COVID-19. About the research overall: The study drew acute and convalescent COVID-19 samples from the United States, Italy and Spain. Sample material is recorded as cDNA or gDNA derived from T cells, B-cell-depleted T cells, or PBMCs.

There are 11 residues in the CDR3. Germline CDR1 SGHAT, CDR2 FQNNGV. V dropped 4 bases and J dropped 8 bases, with 8 bases sitting between them. Original methodology: Reference gene primer amplification in the assay estimated nucleated cell counts. Sequencing was performed with immunoSEQ multiplex PCR; in TCRdb, only in-frame clones are kept and a portion is missing. V, J and clone size reflect that table, while D and trimming were determined from the DNA. Found here are approximately 220,000 clones, approximately 84% of them singletons; the top ten hold over 2.5%. The sequence was collected from a woman aged 25-40 years who had recovered from COVID-19. The rearrangement joins TRBV11-2 to TRBJ1-1, with D uncertain. The sample comprised peripheral blood. The CDR3 DNA reads TGTGCCAGCAGCTCGGGCGGGGAAGCTTTCTTT. It translates to CASSSGGEAFF.